This T cell receptor beta chain stems from a study of preoperative IRX-2 immunotherapy in early breast cancer. Treatment here: preoperative locoregional IRX-2 cytokine immunotherapy. Samples came from a phase Ib trial of preoperative locoregional IRX-2 cytokine immunotherapy. Profiling relied on immunoSEQ multiplex PCR, and the TCRdb table lists in-frame clones only, not all of them. The data show over a thousand clones, approximately 71% seen once. The specimen was tumor tissue, collected after IRX-2 immunotherapy. This TCR derives from a human donor with breast cancer.

The CDR3 DNA is TGTGCCAGCCGGGGTGAGTCTTACAATGAGCAGTTCTTC. Its translation is CASRGESYNEQFF. The chain employs TRBV19 and TRBJ2-1; a possible D gene is TRBD2 (5 bases). The CDR3 sequence is 13 residues long. The V and J ends lost 9 bases and 4 bases respectively, with 13 bases between them. Germline CDR1 reads LNHDA; CDR2 reads SQIVND (reference sequence).